The next 24 T cell receptor beta chains were all read from a single sample in a study of human T cells and chemical hapten exposure. One entry per CDR3 protein results from TCRdb running MiXCR on the RACE reads. The sample holds some 83,000 distinct CDR3 sequences; roughly 10% are singletons and the top ten take around 4%. Time point specified: patch test 1, 2 weeks after DPC sensitization. Indicated treatment: therapeutic diphenylcyclopropenone sensitization with weekly scalp DPC. The sample consisted of whole blood, taken in connection with sensitization to the hapten diphenylcyclopropenone (DPC). All receptors come from a woman aged 50 to 60 with alopecia areata. Some clones in this sample may be carry-over from other donors' samples.

This clonotype was detected ten times or more. V gene TRBV9 combines with J gene TRBJ2-5, with D possibly being TRBD2 (6 bases). CDR1 is SGDLS, CDR2 YYNGEE, per germline. V was shortened by 4 bases and J by 7 bases, with 29 bases between the two germline ends. This CDR3 has 18 amino acids. The CDR3: CASSPSARSRTPEGTQYF. The CDR3 DNA reads TGTGCCAGCAGCCCCTCAGCCCGGAGTAGGACCCCGGAGGGGACCCAGTACTTC.

CDR3 bases: TGTGCCAGCGGGAGGGGCTACGAGCAGTACTTC. Its protein is CASGRGYEQYF. This chain joins TRBV6-5 and TRBJ2-7, with 7 bases aligning to TRBD2. With 8 bases clipped from V and 3 bases from J, the junction kept 1 base outside the gene matches. This CDR3 is 11 amino acids long. Germline V CDR1 and CDR2: MNHEY, SVGAGI.

This clonotype was picked up a small number of times. The chain employs TRBV4-3 and TRBJ2-1; D perhaps matches TRBD1 (6 bases). V lost 4 bases, J lost 4 bases, and 11 bases lay in between. Per germline, CDR1 LGHNA and CDR2 YSLEER. The CDR3 covers 14 residues. CDR3 loop: CASSPDRAYNEQFF. The CDR3 DNA is TGCGCCAGCAGCCCGGACAGAGCTTACAATGAGCAGTTCTTC.

This clonotype has a count of ten or more. CDR3 amino acids: CASSEGRGNQPQHF. In DNA, the CDR3 is TGCGCCAGCAGCGAGGGCCGGGGCAATCAGCCCCAGCATTTT. The chain recombines TRBV5-1 with TRBJ1-5; D call uncertain. Between the trimmed V and J ends, which lost 4 bases and 2 bases, there was a span of 10 bases. The CDR3 is 14 residues long. Per germline, CDR1 SGHRS and CDR2 YFSETQ.

The V and J genes are TRBV30 and TRBJ1-1, with TRBD1 identical over 9 bases. After removal of 4 bases from V and 3 bases from J, the junction contained 3 bases not matched to a gene. Germline V gives CDR1 GTSNPN, CDR2 SVGIG (reference sequence). CDR3 length: 13 residues. Written as DNA, the CDR3 is TGTGCCTGGATGTGGACAGGGGACACTGAAGCTTTCTTT. It yields the protein CAWMWTGDTEAFF.

This clonotype was detected only a few times. This chain connects TRBV12-3 or TRBV12-4 to TRBJ1-4; D not certain. This CDR3 comprises 11 residues. Trimming shortened V by 3 bases and J by 10 bases, and 6 bases separated the two germline ends. The CDR3 DNA sequence: TGTGCCAGCAGTTTGGCGGGAAAACTGTTTTTT. It codes for CASSLAGKLFF.

This clonotype has only a few counts. The chain joins TRBV27 to TRBJ2-3; no clear D. In germline, CDR1 is MNHEY, CDR2 SMNVEV (reference sequence). The CDR3 totals 13 residues. V was pared by 2 bases and J by 4 bases, with 7 bases between. As DNA, the CDR3 is TGTGCCAGCAGTTTAAGACTTCCAGATACGCAGTATTTT. Amino acid sequence: CASSLRLPDTQYF.

The table lists this clonotype with a few counts. This rearrangement joins TRBV20-1 to TRBJ1-1; a weak D match, TRBD1 (6 bases). This CDR3 has 14 amino acids. The V end was cut by 4 bases, the J end by 1 base, with 13 bases between. CDR1 is DFQATT and CDR2 is SNEGSKA in the germline V gene (reference sequence). This chain's CDR3 is CSATGVTENTEAFF. CDR3 nucleotide sequence: TGCAGTGCTACAGGGGTGACTGAGAACACTGAAGCTTTCTTT.

This clonotype has just a few counts. The V gene is TRBV5-1, the J gene TRBJ2-1; D gene uncertain. The CDR3 is 11 amino acids. Germline CDR1 reads SGHRS; CDR2 reads YFSETQ. Trimming left V 4 bases short and J 13 bases short, with 12 bases between. CDR3 sequence (DNA): TGCGCCAGCAGCCGAGGACGGAGACAGTTCTTC. It specifies CASSRGRRQFF.

The chain is built from TRBV10-2 and TRBJ1-5; TRBD1 agrees at 7 bases. The CDR3 has 14 residues. Germline V gene lookup returns CDR1 WSHSY and CDR2 SAAADI. Losses at the gene ends were 7 bases for V and 6 bases for J; bases not matched to a gene: 9. The CDR3 coding sequence is TGCGCCAGCAACCCATACGCAGGGGGTCAGCCCCAGCATTTT. The encoded protein is CASNPYAGGQPQHF.

The chain links TRBV12-2 to TRBJ2-2; TRBD2, the D gene given by the table, was not confirmed from the DNA. TRBV12-2 is reported as a pseudogene. The CDR3 has 17 amino acids. The CDR3 DNA is TGTGCACACGGTTGGGAGGGGAGTCCCCCGAACACCGGGGAGCTGTTTTTT. Translation gives CAHGWEGSPPNTGELFF.

This clonotype appeared many times. The V gene is TRBV19, the J gene TRBJ1-5; no firm D call. The V end was cut by 3 bases, the J end by 9 bases, with 9 bases between. Germline V CDR1 and CDR2: LNHDA, SQIVND (reference sequence). The CDR3 contains 12 residues. CDR3 in DNA: TGTGCCAGTAGTATTGCCCTCCGGCCCCAGCATTTT. Translation gives CASSIALRPQHF.

The V call is TRBV4-2, the J call TRBJ1-6; TRBD1 matches 9 bases. V trimming: 4 bases; J trimming: 7 bases; junction bases outside the gene matches: 8. Germline CDR1 LGHNA, CDR2 YNFKEQ. CDR3 length equals 16 residues. The CDR3 DNA reads as TGTGCCAGCAGCCTCTCGACAGGGGGGAACAATTCACCCCTCCACTTT. Protein sequence: CASSLSTGGNNSPLHF.

This clonotype was seen many times. The V and J genes are TRBV12-3 or TRBV12-4 and TRBJ2-1, with D possibly TRBD2 on 5 matching bases. The V gene lost 6 bases and the J gene lost 3 bases, with 9 bases spanning the gap. The CDR3 has 13 residues. CDR3 region: CASRWTRYNEQFF. DNA for the CDR3: TGTGCCAGCAGGTGGACTCGCTACAATGAGCAGTTCTTC.

CDR3 sequence reads: CSASQASYEQYF. The CDR3, as DNA: TGCAGTGCCAGCCAGGCCTCCTACGAGCAGTACTTC. This sequence joins TRBV20-1 and TRBJ2-7; D not resolved. Trimming shortened V by 6 bases and J by 0 bases, and 9 bases separated the two germline ends. The CDR3 extends over 12 amino acids. Germline V gene lookup returns CDR1 DFQATT and CDR2 SNEGSKA (reference sequence).

The V and J genes are TRBV28 and TRBJ1-5; a weak D match, TRBD1 (5 bases). The germline gives CDR1 MDHEN, CDR2 SYDVKM. Trimming shortened V by 4 bases and J by 0 bases, and 22 bases separated the two germline ends. This CDR3 has 19 residues. This CDR3 reads CASSSPGQGIQPSNQPQHF. DNA of the CDR3: TGTGCCAGCAGTTCCCCCGGGCAGGGAATACAACCTAGCAATCAGCCCCAGCATTTT.

This clonotype has only one observation. A much larger clone is a single base away; this may be a read error. The V call is TRBV2, the J call TRBJ1-5; TRBD1 matches at 10 bases. With V trimmed by 6 bases and J by 2 bases, 7 bases remained unmatched. Germline CDR1 and CDR2: SNHLY and FYNNEI. This CDR3 has 16 residues. The CDR3 nucleotides are TGTGCCAGCAGGAGACAGGGGGCGTGGTGCAATCAGCCCCAGCATTTT. This encodes CASRRQGAWCNQPQHF.

Many counts were recorded for this clonotype. The chain carries TRBV7-2 and TRBJ2-5; D is ambiguous. Trimming pared 2 bases from V and 3 bases from J, leaving 1 base between. Germline V lookup: CDR1 SGHTA, CDR2 FQGNSA. There are 11 residues in the CDR3. CDR3 sequence: CASSLKETQYF. DNA for the CDR3: TGTGCCAGCAGCTTAAAAGAGACCCAGTACTTC.

This clonotype was detected once. A read error is possible here, since a much larger clone lies one base away. The CDR3 nucleotides read TGTGCCAGCTCACCACGGCCCGGGATGTTCCCCTCGAACACCGGGGAGCTGTTTTTT. Residues: CASSPRPGMFPSNTGELFF. This chain links TRBV18 with TRBJ2-2, with D perhaps TRBD2 (5 bases). Germline CDR1 and CDR2: KGHSH and LQKENI. This CDR3 contains 19 residues. With 1 base removed from V and 0 bases from J, the gap between germline ends came to 18 bases.

This chain joins TRBV28 and TRBJ2-5, with 10 nucleotides matching TRBD2. The germline CDR1 and CDR2 sequences are MDHEN and SYDVKM. Losses at the gene ends were 5 bases for V and 5 bases for J; bases not matched to a gene: 17. The CDR3 is made up of 18 amino acids. CDR3 nucleotides: TGTGCCAGCAGTCCTTTCCCCCCCCCTAGCGGGAGTGGGGAGACCCAGTACTTC. This translates into CASSPFPPPSGSGETQYF.

The sample holds a few counts of this clonotype. V usage is TRBV29-1 and J usage is TRBJ2-7; D might be TRBD1 (6 bases). Germline CDR1 and CDR2: SQVTM and ANQGSEA. CDR3 length equals 14 residues. V lost 6 bases and J lost 0, with 15 bases in between. CDR3 in amino acids: CSVGRDTDSYEQYF. For the CDR3, the DNA is TGCAGCGTAGGCCGGGACACCGACTCCTACGAGCAGTACTTC.

The rearrangement uses TRBV7-2 and TRBJ2-2; 8 bases line up with TRBD2. Unmatched junction bases numbered 7, after V lost 0 bases and J lost 4 bases. The length of the CDR3 is 17 residues. Germline V CDR1 and CDR2: SGHTA, FQGNSA. Here the CDR3 DNA reads TGTGCCAGCAGCTTAGCTGTTGGACTAGCCACCACCGGGGAGCTGTTTTTT. It is translated as CASSLAVGLATTGELFF.

This clonotype has a handful of counts. Germline and junction disagree at one end, which may indicate a read error. This sequence joins TRBV7-8 and TRBJ1-1; D is undetermined. CDR3 size: 14 residues. From germline, CDR1 is SGHVS and CDR2 FQNEAQ. Here the CDR3 DNA reads TGTACCAGCAGCTTAAGGGTAATGAACACTGAAGCTTTCTTT. It specifies CTSSLRVMNTEAFF.

This clonotype has a count of ten or more. The V call is TRBV5-1, the J call TRBJ1-2, with D uncertain. Germline lookup yields CDR1 SGHRS and CDR2 YFSETQ. This CDR3 has 14 residues. V was shortened by 1 base and J by 3 bases, with 10 bases between the two germline ends. This CDR3 is CASSLTGQDYGYTF. In DNA form, the CDR3 reads TGCGCCAGCAGCTTGACTGGGCAGGACTATGGCTACACCTTC. The complete variable domain, with remaining parts taken from reference TRBV5-1 and TRBJ1-2, reads KAGVTQTPRYLIKTRGQQVTLSCSPISGHRSVSWYQQTPGQGLQFLFEYFSETQRNKGNFPGRFSGRQFSNSRSEMNVSTLELGDSALYLCASSLTGQDYGYTFGSGTRLTVV.